This entry concerns a single T cell receptor beta chain. Its antigen is not known. The 120-subject validation cohort, separate from the 666-subject first cohort, included the donors. These data come from a study of cytomegalovirus exposure and HLA in healthy donors. Overall study results and limits: Diagnosis of cytomegalovirus status made by the classifier reportedly showed high specificity and sensitivity. Listed as cytomegalovirus-associated were over 150 TCR beta chains.

Here immunoSEQ multiplex PCR was the method, and the copy in TCRdb shows in-frame clones only, minus some. The sample includes some 69,000 clones, roughly 96% seen only once; the top ten take about 2.4%. The CDR3 runs to 12 residues. Germline lookup yields CDR1 MNHEY and CDR2 SMNVEV (reference sequence). The germline V and J ends were trimmed by 6 bases and 6 bases, with 11 bases remaining between them. The sequenced sample consisted of PBMCs. This rearrangement joins TRBV27 to TRBJ1-2, with D possibly matching TRBD1 (6 bases). The TCR sequence derives from a man between 18 and 29 years old in good health and CMV-seronegative. The CDR3 sequence is CASRQGLHGYTF. Here the CDR3 DNA reads TGTGCCAGCAGGCAGGGGTTACATGGCTACACCTTC.